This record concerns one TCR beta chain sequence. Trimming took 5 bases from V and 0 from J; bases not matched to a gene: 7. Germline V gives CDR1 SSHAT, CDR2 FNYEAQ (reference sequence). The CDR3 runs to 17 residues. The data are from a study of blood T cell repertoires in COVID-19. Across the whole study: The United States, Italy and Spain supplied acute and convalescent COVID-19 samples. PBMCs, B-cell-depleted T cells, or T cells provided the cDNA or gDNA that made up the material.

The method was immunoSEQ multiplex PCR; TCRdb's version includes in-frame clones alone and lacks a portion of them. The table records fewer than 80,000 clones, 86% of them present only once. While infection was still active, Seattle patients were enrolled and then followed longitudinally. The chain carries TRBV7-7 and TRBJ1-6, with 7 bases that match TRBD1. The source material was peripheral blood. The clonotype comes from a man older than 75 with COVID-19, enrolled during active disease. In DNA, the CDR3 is TGTGCCAGCAGCGCCTGGACAGGTGGCTCCTATAATTCACCCCTCCACTTT. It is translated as CASSAWTGGSYNSPLHF.